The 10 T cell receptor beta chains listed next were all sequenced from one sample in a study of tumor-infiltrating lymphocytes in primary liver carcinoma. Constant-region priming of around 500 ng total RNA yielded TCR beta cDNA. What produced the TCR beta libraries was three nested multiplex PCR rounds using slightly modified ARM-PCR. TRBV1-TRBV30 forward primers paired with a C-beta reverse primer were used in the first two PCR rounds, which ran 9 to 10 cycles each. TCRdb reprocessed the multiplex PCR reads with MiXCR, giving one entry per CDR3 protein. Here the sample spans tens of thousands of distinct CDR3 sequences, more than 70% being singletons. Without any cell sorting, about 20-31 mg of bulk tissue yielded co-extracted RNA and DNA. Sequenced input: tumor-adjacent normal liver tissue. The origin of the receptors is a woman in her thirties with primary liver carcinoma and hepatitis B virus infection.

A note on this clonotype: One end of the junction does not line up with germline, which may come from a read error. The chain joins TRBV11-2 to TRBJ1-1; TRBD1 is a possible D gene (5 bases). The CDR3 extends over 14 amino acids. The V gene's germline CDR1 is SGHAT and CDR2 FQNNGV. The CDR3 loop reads CVSSYRYRFTEAFF. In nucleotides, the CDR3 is TGTGTCAGCAGCTACCGGTACAGGTTCACTGAAGCTTTCTTT.

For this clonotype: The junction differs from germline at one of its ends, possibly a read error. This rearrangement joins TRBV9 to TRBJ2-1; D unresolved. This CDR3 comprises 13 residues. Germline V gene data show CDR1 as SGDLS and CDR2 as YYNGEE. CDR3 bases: TGTGACAGCAGCGTAGATCTCTTTAATGAGCAGTTCTTC. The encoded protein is CDSSVDLFNEQFF.

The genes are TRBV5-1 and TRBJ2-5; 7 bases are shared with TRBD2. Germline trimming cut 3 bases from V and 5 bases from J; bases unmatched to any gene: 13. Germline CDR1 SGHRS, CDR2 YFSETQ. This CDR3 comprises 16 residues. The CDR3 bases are TGCGCCAGCAGCTCGGCCCGAGCGGGGATTTTGGAGACCCAGTACTTC. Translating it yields CASSSARAGILETQYF.

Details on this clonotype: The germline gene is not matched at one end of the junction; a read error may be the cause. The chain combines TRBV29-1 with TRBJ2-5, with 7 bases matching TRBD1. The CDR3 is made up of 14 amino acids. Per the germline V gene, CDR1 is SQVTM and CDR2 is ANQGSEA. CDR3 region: CSSLGIGGQDTQYF. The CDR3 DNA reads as TGCAGCTCACTAGGGATAGGGGGCCAAGATACCCAGTATTTC.

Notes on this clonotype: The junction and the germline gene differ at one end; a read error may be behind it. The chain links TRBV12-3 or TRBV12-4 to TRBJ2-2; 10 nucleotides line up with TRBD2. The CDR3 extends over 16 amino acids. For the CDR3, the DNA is TGTGCCAGCAGTCCACGGGCTAGCGGGAGTTACGGGGAACTGCTTTTT. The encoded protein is CASSPRASGSYGELLF.

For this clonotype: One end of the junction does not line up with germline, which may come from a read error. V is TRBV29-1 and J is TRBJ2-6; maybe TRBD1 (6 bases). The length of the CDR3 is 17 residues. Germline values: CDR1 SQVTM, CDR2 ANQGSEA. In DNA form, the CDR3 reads TGCAGCGTTTCCGGTATGGACAGAAACTCTGGGGCCAACATCCTGACTTTC. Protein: CSVSGMDRNSGANILTF. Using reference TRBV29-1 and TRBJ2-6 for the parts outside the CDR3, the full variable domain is SAVISQKPSRDICQRGTSLTIQCQVDSQVTMMFWYRQQPGQSLTLIATANQGSEATYESGFVIDKFPISRPNLTFSTLTVSNMSPEDSSIYLCSVSGMDRNSGANILTFGAGSRLTVL.

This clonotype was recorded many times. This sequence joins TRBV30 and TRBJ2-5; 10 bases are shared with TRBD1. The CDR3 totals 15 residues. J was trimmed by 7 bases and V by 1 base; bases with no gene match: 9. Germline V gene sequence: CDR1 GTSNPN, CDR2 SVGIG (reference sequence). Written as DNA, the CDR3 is TGTGCCTGGAGTGCAGGGACAGGGGCCCTCGGGACCCAGTACTTC. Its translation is CAWSAGTGALGTQYF.

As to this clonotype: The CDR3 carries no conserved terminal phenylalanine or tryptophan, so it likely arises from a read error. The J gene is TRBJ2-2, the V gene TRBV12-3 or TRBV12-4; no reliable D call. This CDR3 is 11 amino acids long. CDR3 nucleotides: TGTACCAGCAGTTTCGCCGGGGAGCTGTTTCTT. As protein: CTSSFAGELFL.

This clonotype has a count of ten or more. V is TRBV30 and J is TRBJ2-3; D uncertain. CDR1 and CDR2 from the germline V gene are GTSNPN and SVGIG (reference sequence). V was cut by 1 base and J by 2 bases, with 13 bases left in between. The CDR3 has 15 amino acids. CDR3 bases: TGTGCCTGGAGTGAGGAGTGGAGCTACACAGATACGCAGTATTTT. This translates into CAWSEEWSYTDTQYF.

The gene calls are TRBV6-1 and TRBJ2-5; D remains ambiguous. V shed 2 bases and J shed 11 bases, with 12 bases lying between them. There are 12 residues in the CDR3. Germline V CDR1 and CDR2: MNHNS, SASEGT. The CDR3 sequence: CASSERRVTQYF. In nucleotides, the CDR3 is TGTGCCAGCAGTGAAAGAAGGGTGACACAGTACTTC.